Sequencing of this TCR beta chain was carried out in a study of beta chain features in type 1 diabetes. Expressed TCRB transcripts were sequenced because the entire RNA isolate underwent reverse transcription. The method was immunoSEQ multiplex PCR; TCRdb's version includes in-frame clones alone and lacks a portion of them. Counted here are about 260,000 clones, about 63% occurring once; the ten biggest clones make up around 0.057%. The authors sorted CD4+ naive, central memory, regulatory and stem cell-like memory cells via CD45RO/CCR7/CD25/CD127/CD95/CD27. CDR3 length: 13 amino acids. Per germline, CDR1 SGHNT and CDR2 YYREEE (reference sequence). The V segment lost 3 bases and the J segment 6 bases; nucleotides outside the gene matches: 3.

The TCR comes from a young man in good health. The chain recombines TRBV5-4 with TRBJ2-5; 9 nucleotides align to TRBD1. The specimen was naive CD4+ T cells from blood. This CDR3 reads CASSWTGEQTQYF. CDR3 DNA: TGTGCCAGCAGCTGGACAGGGGAGCAGACCCAGTACTTC.